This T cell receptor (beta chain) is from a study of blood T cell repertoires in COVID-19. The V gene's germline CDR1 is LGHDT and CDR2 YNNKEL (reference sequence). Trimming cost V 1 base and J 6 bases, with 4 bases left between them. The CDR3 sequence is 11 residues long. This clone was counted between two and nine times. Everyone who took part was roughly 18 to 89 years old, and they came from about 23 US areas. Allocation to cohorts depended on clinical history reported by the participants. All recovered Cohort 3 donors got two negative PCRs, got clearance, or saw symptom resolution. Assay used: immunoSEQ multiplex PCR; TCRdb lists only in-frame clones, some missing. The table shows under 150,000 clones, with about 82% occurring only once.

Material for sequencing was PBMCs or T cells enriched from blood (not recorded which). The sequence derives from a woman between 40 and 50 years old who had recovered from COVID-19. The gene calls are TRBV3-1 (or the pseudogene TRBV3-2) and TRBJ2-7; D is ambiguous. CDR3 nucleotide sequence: TGTGCCAGCAGCCAAGGGGCCGAGCAGTACTTC. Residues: CASSQGAEQYF.